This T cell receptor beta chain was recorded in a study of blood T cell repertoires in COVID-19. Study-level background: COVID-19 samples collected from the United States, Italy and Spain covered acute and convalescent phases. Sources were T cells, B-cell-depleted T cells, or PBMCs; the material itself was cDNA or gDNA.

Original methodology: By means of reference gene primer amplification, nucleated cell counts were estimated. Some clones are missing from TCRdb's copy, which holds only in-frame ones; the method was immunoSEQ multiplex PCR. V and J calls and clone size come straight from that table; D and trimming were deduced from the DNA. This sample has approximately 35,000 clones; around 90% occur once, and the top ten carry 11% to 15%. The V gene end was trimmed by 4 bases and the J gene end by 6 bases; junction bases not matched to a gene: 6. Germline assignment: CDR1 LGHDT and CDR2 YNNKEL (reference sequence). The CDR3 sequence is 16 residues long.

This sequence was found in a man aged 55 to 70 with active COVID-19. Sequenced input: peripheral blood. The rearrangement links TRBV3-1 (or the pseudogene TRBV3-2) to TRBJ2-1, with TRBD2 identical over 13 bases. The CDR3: CASSPLTSGRGNEQFF. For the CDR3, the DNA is TGTGCCAGCAGCCCCCTAACTAGCGGGAGGGGCAATGAGCAGTTCTTC.